This T cell receptor (beta chain) originates from a study of T cells in Graves' hyperthyroidism and ophthalmopathy. Overall study findings and caveats: Blood also contained most expanded thyroid clonotypes above 0.001.

Researchers amplified the TCR beta CDR3 regions from RNA transcripts. In the first-round RT-PCR of the TCR CDR3, the HTBI primer set was used. From the multiplex PCR reads, TCRdb called clonotypes with MiXCR, one entry per CDR3 protein. The sample consists of 250,000 or so distinct CDR3 sequences, less than 20% of them appearing once. With 0 bases removed from V and 5 bases from J, the gap between germline ends came to 13 bases. CDR1 is MNHEY and CDR2 is SVGAGI in the germline V gene. The CDR3 consists of 15 residues. Uncontrolled infection, other autoimmune disease, pregnancy or lactation led to exclusion. Each diagnosis was grounded in clinical symptoms, serum thyroxine and TRAb, thyroid ultrasound, and orbital computed tomography. This clonotype showed up many times. Its specificity is not known.

The rearrangement joins TRBV6-5 to TRBJ1-2; D ambiguous. The TCR was taken from a woman younger than 30 with Graves' ophthalmopathy. Material: blood. The CDR3 reads CASSYSNRGTYGYTF. For the CDR3, the DNA is TGTGCCAGCAGTTACTCGAATAGAGGAACGTATGGCTACACCTTC.